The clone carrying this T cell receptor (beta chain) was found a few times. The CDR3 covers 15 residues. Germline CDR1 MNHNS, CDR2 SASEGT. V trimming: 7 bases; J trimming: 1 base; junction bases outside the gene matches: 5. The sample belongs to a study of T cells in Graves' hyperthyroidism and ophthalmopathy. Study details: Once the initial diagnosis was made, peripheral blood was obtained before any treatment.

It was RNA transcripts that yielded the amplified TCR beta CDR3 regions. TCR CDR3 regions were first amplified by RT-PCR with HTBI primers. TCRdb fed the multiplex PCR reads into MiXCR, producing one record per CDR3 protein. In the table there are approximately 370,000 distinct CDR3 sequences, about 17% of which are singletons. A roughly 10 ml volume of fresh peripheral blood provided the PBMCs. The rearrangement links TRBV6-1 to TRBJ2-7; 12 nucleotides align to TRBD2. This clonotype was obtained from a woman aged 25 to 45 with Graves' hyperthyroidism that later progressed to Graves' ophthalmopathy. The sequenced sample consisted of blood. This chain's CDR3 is CASTQGLAGSYEQYF. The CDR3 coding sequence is TGTGCCAGCACCCAGGGACTAGCGGGTTCCTACGAGCAGTACTTC.